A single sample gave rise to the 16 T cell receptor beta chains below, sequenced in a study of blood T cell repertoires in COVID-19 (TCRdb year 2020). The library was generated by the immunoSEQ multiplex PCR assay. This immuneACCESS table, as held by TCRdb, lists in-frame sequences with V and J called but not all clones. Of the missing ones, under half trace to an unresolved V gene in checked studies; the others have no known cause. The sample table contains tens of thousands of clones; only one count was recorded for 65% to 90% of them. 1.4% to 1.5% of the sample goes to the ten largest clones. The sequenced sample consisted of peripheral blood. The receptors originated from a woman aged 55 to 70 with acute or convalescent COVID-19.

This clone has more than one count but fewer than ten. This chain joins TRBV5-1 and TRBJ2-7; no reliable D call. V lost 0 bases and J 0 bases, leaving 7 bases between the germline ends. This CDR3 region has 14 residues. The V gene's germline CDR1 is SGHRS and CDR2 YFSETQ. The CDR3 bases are TGCGCCAGCAGCTTGGGCGGTAGCTCCTACGAGCAGTACTTC. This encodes CASSLGGSSYEQYF. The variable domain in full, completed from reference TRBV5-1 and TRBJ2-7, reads KAGVTQTPRYLIKTRGQQVTLSCSPISGHRSVSWYQQTPGQGLQFLFEYFSETQRNKGNFPGRFSGRQFSNSRSEMNVSTLELGDSALYLCASSLGGSSYEQYFGPGTRLTVT.

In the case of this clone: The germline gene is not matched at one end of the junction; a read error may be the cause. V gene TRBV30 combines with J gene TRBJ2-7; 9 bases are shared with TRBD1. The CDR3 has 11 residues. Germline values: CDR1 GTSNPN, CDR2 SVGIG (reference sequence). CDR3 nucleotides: TGTGCCTGGATGTCACGGAGGGGACAGGGCTTC. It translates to CAWMSRRGQGF.

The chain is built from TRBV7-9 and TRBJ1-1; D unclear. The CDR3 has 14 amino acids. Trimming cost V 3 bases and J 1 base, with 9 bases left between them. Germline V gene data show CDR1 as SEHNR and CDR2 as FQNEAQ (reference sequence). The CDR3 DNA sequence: TGTGCCAGCAGCTTGGAGGAAAGGAACACTGAAGCTTTCTTT. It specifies CASSLEERNTEAFF.

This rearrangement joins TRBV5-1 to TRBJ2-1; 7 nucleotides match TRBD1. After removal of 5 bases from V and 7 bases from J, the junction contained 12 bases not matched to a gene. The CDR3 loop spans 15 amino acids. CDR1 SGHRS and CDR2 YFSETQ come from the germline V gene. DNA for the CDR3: TGCGCCAGCAGGCAGACAGGGATCGCGCATAATGAGCAGTTCTTC. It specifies CASRQTGIAHNEQFF. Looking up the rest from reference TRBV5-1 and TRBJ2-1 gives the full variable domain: KAGVTQTPRYLIKTRGQQVTLSCSPISGHRSVSWYQQTPGQGLQFLFEYFSETQRNKGNFPGRFSGRQFSNSRSEMNVSTLELGDSALYLCASRQTGIAHNEQFFGPGTRLTVL.

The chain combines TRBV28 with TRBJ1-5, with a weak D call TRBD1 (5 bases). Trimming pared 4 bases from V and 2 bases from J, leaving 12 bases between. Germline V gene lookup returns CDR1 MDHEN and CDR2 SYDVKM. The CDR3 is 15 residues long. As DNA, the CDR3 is TGTGCCAGCAGTTCCGGACACCCCGGCAATCAGCCCCAGCATTTT. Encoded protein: CASSSGHPGNQPQHF. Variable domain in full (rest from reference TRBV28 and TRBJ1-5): DVKVTQSSRYLVKRTGEKVFLECVQDMDHENMFWYRQDPGLGLRLIYFSYDVKMKEKGDIPEGYSVSREKKERFSLILESASTNQTSMYLCASSSGHPGNQPQHFGDGTRLSIL.

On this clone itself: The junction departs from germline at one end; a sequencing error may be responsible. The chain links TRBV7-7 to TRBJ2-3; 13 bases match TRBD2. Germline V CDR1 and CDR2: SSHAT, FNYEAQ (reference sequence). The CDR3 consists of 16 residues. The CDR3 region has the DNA TGTGCTAGCAGCTTAGGGACTAGCGGGGGCACAGATACGCAGTATTTT. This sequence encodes CASSLGTSGGTDTQYF.

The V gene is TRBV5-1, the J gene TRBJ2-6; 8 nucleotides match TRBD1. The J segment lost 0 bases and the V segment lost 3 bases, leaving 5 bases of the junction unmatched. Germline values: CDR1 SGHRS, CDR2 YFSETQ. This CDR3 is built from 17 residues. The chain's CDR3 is CASSSGTGLSGANVLTF. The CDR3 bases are TGCGCCAGCAGCTCCGGGACAGGACTCTCTGGGGCCAACGTCCTGACTTTC.

CDR3 DNA sequence: TGTGCCAGCACCCCAGGAATCTCCACACGGGAGCAGTTCTTC. It encodes CASTPGISTREQFF. This sequence joins TRBV7-9 and TRBJ2-1; D gene unclear. V was trimmed by 7 bases and J by 10 bases, leaving 20 bases between them. Germline V CDR1 and CDR2: SEHNR, FQNEAQ (reference sequence). CDR3 length equals 14 residues.

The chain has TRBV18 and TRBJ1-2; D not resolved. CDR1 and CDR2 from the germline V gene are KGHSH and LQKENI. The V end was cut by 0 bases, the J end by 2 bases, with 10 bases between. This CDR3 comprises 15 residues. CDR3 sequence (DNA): TGTGCCAGCTCACCACCGTGGGGAGAAAACTATGGCTACACCTTC. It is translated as CASSPPWGENYGYTF.

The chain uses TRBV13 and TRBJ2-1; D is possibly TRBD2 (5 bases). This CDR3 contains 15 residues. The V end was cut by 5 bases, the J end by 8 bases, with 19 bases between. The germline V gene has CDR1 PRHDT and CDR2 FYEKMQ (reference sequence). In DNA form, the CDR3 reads TGTGCCAGCAGCCCACCAGCGGCAGCCTGGCATGAGCAGTTCTTC. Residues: CASSPPAAAWHEQFF.

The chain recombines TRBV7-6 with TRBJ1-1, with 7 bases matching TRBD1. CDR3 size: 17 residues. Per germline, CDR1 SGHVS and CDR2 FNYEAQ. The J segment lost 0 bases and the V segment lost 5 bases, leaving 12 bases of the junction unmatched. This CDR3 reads CASSPMTGLEMNTEAFF. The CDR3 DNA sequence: TGTGCCAGCAGCCCAATGACAGGGTTAGAGATGAACACTGAAGCTTTCTTT. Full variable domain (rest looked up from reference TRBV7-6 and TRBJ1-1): GAGVSQSPRYKVTKRGQDVALRCDPISGHVSLYWYRQALGQGPEFLTYFNYEAQQDKSGLPNDRFSAERPEGSISTLTIQRTEQRDSAMYRCASSPMTGLEMNTEAFFGQGTRLTVV.

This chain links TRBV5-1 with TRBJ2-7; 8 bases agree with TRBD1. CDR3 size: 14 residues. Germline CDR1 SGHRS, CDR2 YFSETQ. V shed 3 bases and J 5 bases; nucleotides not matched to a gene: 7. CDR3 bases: TGCGCCAGCAGCTCTCGGACAGGGATGGACGAGCAGTACTTC. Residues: CASSSRTGMDEQYF.

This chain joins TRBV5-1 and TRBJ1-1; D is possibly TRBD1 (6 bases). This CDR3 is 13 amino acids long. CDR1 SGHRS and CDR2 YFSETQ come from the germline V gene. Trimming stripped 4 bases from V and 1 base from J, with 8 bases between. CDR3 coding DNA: TGCGCCAGCAGCCAGGACAGGAACACTGAAGCTTTCTTT. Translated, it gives CASSQDRNTEAFF.

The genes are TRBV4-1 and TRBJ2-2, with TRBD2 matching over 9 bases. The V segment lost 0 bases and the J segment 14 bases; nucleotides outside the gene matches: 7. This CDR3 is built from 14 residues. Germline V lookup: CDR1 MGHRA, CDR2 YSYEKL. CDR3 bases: TGCGCCAGCAGCCAAGAGACTAGCGGCCCCAGTCTGTTTTTT. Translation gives CASSQETSGPSLFF.

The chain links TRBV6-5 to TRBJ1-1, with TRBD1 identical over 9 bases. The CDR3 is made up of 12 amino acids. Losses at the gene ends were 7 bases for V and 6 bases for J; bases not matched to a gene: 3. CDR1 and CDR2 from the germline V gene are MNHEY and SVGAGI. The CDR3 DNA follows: TGTGCCAGCATTAGGACAGGGGCTGAAGCTTTCTTT. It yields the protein CASIRTGAEAFF.

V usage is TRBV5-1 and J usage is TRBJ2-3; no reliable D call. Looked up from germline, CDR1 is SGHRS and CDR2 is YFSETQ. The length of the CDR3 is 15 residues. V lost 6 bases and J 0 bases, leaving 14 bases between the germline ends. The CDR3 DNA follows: TGCGCCAGCACCCCTGGCGGCACTAGCACAGATACGCAGTATTTT. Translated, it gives CASTPGGTSTDTQYF.